Below are 30 T cell receptor beta chains sequenced from a single sample in a study of T cells in localized non-small cell lung cancer. The table came from immunoSEQ multiplex PCR; TCRdb's copy has only in-frame clones and leaves some out. Among roughly 30,000 clones, about nine tenths were seen once, and the ten largest hold 4.2%. Sequencing used peripheral blood, obtained before any cancer treatment. The receptors originated from a woman aged 40-69 years with stage I lung adenocarcinoma.

This clone is medium-sized (0.01 to 0.1%). The J gene is TRBJ1-1, the V gene TRBV2; D might be TRBD1 (5 bases). Trimming stripped 6 bases from V and 5 bases from J, with 19 bases between. Germline V gene data show CDR1 as SNHLY and CDR2 as FYNNEI. The length of the CDR3 is 15 residues. This CDR3 reads CASSFQSGGKTEAFF. CDR3 bases: TGTGCCAGCAGCTTTCAGAGTGGGGGTAAGACTGAAGCTTTCTTT.

V is TRBV27 and J is TRBJ2-5, with D unresolved. The V gene's germline CDR1 is MNHEY and CDR2 SMNVEV (reference sequence). Trimming stripped 3 bases from V and 7 bases from J, with 9 bases between. This CDR3 has 12 amino acids. DNA for the CDR3: TGTGCCAGCAGTTTTGGACGAGGGACCCAGTACTTC. It is translated as CASSFGRGTQYF.

This clone was recorded a few times. J is TRBJ2-7 and V is TRBV2, with D perhaps matching TRBD1 (5 bases). Germline CDR1 SNHLY, CDR2 FYNNEI. Trimming stripped 5 bases from V and 5 bases from J, with 16 bases between. The CDR3 length is 14 residues. The chain's CDR3 is CASSFKGYGDEQYF. The CDR3 DNA is TGTGCCAGCAGTTTTAAGGGGTATGGAGACGAGCAGTACTTC.

The chain recombines TRBV7-8 with TRBJ2-3, with 8 bases lining up with TRBD1. J gave up 6 bases and V 7 bases, and 12 bases lay outside the gene matches. This CDR3 region has 15 residues. Germline-derived CDR1 and CDR2 are SGHVS and FQNEAQ. The CDR3 here is CASTAGTGRGDTQYF. For the CDR3, the DNA is TGTGCCAGCACCGCCGGGACAGGAAGGGGTGATACGCAGTATTTT.

The chain has TRBV28 and TRBJ1-5; 9 positions agree with TRBD1. The CDR3 consists of 16 residues. The germline CDR1 and CDR2 sequences are MDHEN and SYDVKM. V lost 3 bases to trimming and J lost 2 bases; unmatched junction nucleotides: 5. The CDR3 coding sequence is TGTGCCAGCAGTTTCTCAAGGACAGGGGGCAATCAGCCCCAGCATTTT. This encodes CASSFSRTGGNQPQHF.

This clone came up once. The V call is TRBV27, the J call TRBJ2-1, with D perhaps matching TRBD2 (5 bases). The V end was cut by 0 bases, the J end by 0 bases, with 9 bases between. The CDR3 runs to 16 residues. Germline V lookup: CDR1 MNHEY, CDR2 SMNVEV (reference sequence). The CDR3 loop is CASSLSPGSSYNEQFF. DNA of the CDR3: TGTGCCAGCAGTTTATCCCCGGGGAGCTCCTACAATGAGCAGTTCTTC.

The V call is TRBV4-1, the J call TRBJ1-1, with 10 bases fitting TRBD1. The CDR3 runs to 17 residues. V lost 0 bases, J lost 0 bases, and 4 bases stayed unmatched. Germline assignment: CDR1 MGHRA and CDR2 YSYEKL. Here the CDR3 DNA reads TGCGCCAGCAGCCAAGAAGGGACAGGGGCGGTGAACACTGAAGCTTTCTTT. As protein: CASSQEGTGAVNTEAFF.

In regard to this clone: A junction end diverges from the germline sequence, so it may reflect a read error. The chain has TRBV7-7 and TRBJ2-5; TRBD2 aligns across 8 bases. The germline CDR1 and CDR2 sequences are SSHAT and FNYEAQ (reference sequence). The CDR3 has 12 amino acids. CDR3 nucleotide sequence: TGTGCTAGCAGCTCTAGCGGGGAGACCCAGTACTTC. This translates into CASSSSGETQYF.

The genes are TRBV7-6 and TRBJ2-7; D is possibly TRBD2 (7 bases). With 4 bases removed from V and 0 bases from J, the gap between germline ends came to 19 bases. The CDR3 has 17 residues. Germline CDR1 SGHVS, CDR2 FNYEAQ. This CDR3 reads CASSSSGRGPSSYEQYF. The CDR3 DNA is TGTGCCAGCAGCTCAAGTGGGCGGGGGCCATCCTCCTACGAGCAGTACTTC.

This chain connects TRBV5-6 to TRBJ1-2; a possible D gene is TRBD1 (5 bases). This CDR3 is built from 14 residues. Trimming stripped 0 bases from V and 2 bases from J, with 8 bases between. CDR1 is SGHDT, CDR2 YYEEEE, per germline. CDR3 residues: CASSLGGRNYGYTF. The CDR3 DNA reads TGTGCCAGCAGCTTGGGGGGGAGAAACTATGGCTACACCTTC. Combining the CDR3 with reference TRBV5-6 and TRBJ1-2 gives the whole variable domain DAGVTQSPTHLIKTRGQQVTLRCSPKSGHDTVSWYQQALGQGPQFIFQYYEEEERQRGNFPDRFSGHQFPNYSSELNVNALLLGDSALYLCASSLGGRNYGYTFGSGTRLTVV.

This sequence joins TRBV18 and TRBJ1-1; 8 bases align to TRBD1. The CDR3 contains 17 residues. V lost 3 bases and J lost 1; bases outside the gene matches: 10. Germline V lookup: CDR1 KGHSH, CDR2 LQKENI. In DNA form, the CDR3 reads TGTGCCAGCTCACCGATAGTATCCGGACAGGGGAACACTGAAGCTTTCTTT. Amino acid sequence: CASSPIVSGQGNTEAFF.

The gene calls are TRBV5-6 and TRBJ1-2; 8 bases are shared with TRBD1. CDR1 and CDR2 from the germline V gene are SGHDT and YYEEEE. The CDR3 totals 14 residues. V was pared by 4 bases and J by 4 bases, with 6 bases of the junction left unmatched. The CDR3 DNA is TGTGCCAGCAGCGAGGACAGGGAGTTCTATGGCTACACCTTC. Protein sequence: CASSEDREFYGYTF.

CDR3 amino acids: CASSLDGQSNQPQHF. CDR3 bases: TGCGCCAGCAGCTTGGACGGACAGAGCAATCAGCCCCAGCATTTT. J is TRBJ1-5 and V is TRBV5-1; tentative D call: TRBD1 (6 bases). Germline V CDR1 and CDR2: SGHRS, YFSETQ. This CDR3 has 15 residues. Trimming took 0 bases from V and 1 from J, leaving 8 bases between them.

In its sample, this clone was seen once. The chain has TRBV6-5 and TRBJ2-7, with 7 bases matching TRBD2. The V gene's germline CDR1 is MNHEY and CDR2 SVGAGI. The V segment lost 0 bases and the J segment 5 bases; nucleotides outside the gene matches: 10. CDR3 length: 16 residues. CDR3 sequence (DNA): TGTGCCAGCAGTTACTCGACGGGGGGAAAAGGGCACGAGCAGTACTTC. Amino acid sequence: CASSYSTGGKGHEQYF.

This chain uses TRBV9 with TRBJ2-3; no clear D. V shed 0 bases and J shed 3 bases, with 11 bases lying between them. Germline CDR1 reads SGDLS; CDR2 reads YYNGEE. The CDR3 is 15 residues long. This CDR3 is CASSVDNRWTDTQYF. As DNA, the CDR3 is TGTGCCAGCAGCGTAGATAACAGATGGACAGATACGCAGTATTTT. Full variable domain (outside the CDR3, taken from reference TRBV9 and TRBJ2-3): DSGVTQTPKHLITATGQRVTLRCSPRSGDLSVYWYQQSLDQGLQFLIQYYNGEERAKGNILERFSAQQFPDLHSELNLSSLELGDSALYFCASSVDNRWTDTQYFGPGTRLTVL.

This clone was detected once. Here the CDR3 DNA reads TGTGCCACTTCGTTAGTAGGGGGGACAGGGATCGATTTCGAGCAGTACTTC. Its protein product is CATSLVGGTGIDFEQYF. The rearrangement joins TRBV11-2 to TRBJ2-7; TRBD1 aligns across 9 bases. The CDR3 extends over 17 amino acids. The V and J ends lost 10 bases and 6 bases, in that order; junction bases with no gene match: 22. Germline V gene data show CDR1 as SGHAT and CDR2 as FQNNGV.

V gene TRBV4-1 combines with J gene TRBJ1-2, with D unresolved. V lost 0 bases, J lost 4 bases, and 6 bases lay in between. CDR1 is MGHRA and CDR2 is YSYEKL in the germline V gene. CDR3 size: 13 residues. The CDR3 sequence: CASSQDRFYGYTF. In DNA form, the CDR3 reads TGCGCCAGCAGCCAAGACAGGTTCTATGGCTACACCTTC.

The chain links TRBV4-2 to TRBJ2-7, with TRBD2 identical over 10 bases. The junction had 6 bases not matched to a gene; V was cut back by 1 base and J by 3 bases. Germline values: CDR1 LGHNA, CDR2 YNFKEQ. The CDR3 sequence is 16 residues long. CDR3 sequence: CASSQVPSGGNYEQYF. The CDR3 DNA follows: TGTGCCAGCAGCCAAGTCCCTAGCGGGGGTAACTACGAGCAGTACTTC.

This chain connects TRBV9 to TRBJ1-5, with D maybe TRBD1 (5 bases). Trimming pared 4 bases from V and 1 base from J, leaving 9 bases between. CDR1 is SGDLS, CDR2 YYNGEE, per germline. This CDR3 is 14 amino acids long. The CDR3 here is CASSPEGSNQPQHF. CDR3 in DNA: TGTGCCAGCAGCCCGGAGGGGAGCAATCAGCCCCAGCATTTT.

The rearrangement uses TRBV29-1 and TRBJ2-7, with D perhaps TRBD1 (5 bases). The CDR3 sequence is 14 residues long. Germline assignment: CDR1 SQVTM and CDR2 ANQGSEA. Trimming took 4 bases from V and 7 from J, leaving 20 bases between them. CDR3 nucleotides: TGCAGCGTTGTCCATCAGGGCCGCCGCCTAGAGCAGTACTTC. Protein sequence: CSVVHQGRRLEQYF.

The chain carries TRBV4-3 and TRBJ2-7; 8 bases are a match to TRBD2. Germline assignment: CDR1 LGHNA and CDR2 YSLEER. This CDR3 region has 17 residues. Trimming took 0 bases from V and 3 from J; bases not matched to a gene: 10. For the CDR3, the DNA is TGCGCCAGCAGCCAAGAGAACCGGGCGGGGGGCGTCTACGAGCAGTACTTC. Its translation is CASSQENRAGGVYEQYF.

This chain joins TRBV19 and TRBJ1-4; no reliable D call. The CDR3 loop spans 10 amino acids. V gave up 10 bases and J gave up 4 bases, with 4 bases separating them. Looked up from germline, CDR1 is LNHDA and CDR2 is SQIVND (reference sequence). The CDR3: CATINEKLFF. CDR3 nucleotide sequence: TGTGCCACCATTAATGAAAAACTGTTTTTT.

The gene calls are TRBV5-5 and TRBJ2-7; D not certain. Germline CDR1 is SGHKS and CDR2 is YYEKEE (reference sequence). This CDR3 is built from 15 residues. Deletions cut 4 bases from V and 3 bases from J, with 17 bases between. The chain's CDR3 is CASSGGRTGFYEQYF. The CDR3 bases are TGTGCCAGCAGCGGTGGGCGGACGGGCTTCTACGAGCAGTACTTC.

V and J are TRBV27 and TRBJ2-6; tentatively, D is TRBD1 (5 bases). Germline lookup yields CDR1 MNHEY and CDR2 SMNVEV (reference sequence). V was shortened by 3 bases and J by 3 bases, with 6 bases between the two germline ends. The CDR3 consists of 14 residues. The CDR3 DNA follows: TGTGCCAGCAGTTTCAGGGTTGGGGCCAACGTCCTGACTTTC. It translates to CASSFRVGANVLTF.

The chain carries TRBV6-6 and TRBJ2-1; no clear D gene. This CDR3 spans 12 amino acids. The V gene's germline CDR1 is MNHNY and CDR2 SVGAGI (reference sequence). Trimming took off 11 bases at V and 2 bases at J, with 10 bases between the two ends. Here the CDR3 DNA reads TGTGCCGCCGGGTTGCCCTACAATGAGCAGTTCTTC. Its protein product is CAAGLPYNEQFF.

The J gene is TRBJ2-2, the V gene TRBV27; a possible D gene is TRBD2 (6 bases). Trimming removed 0 bases from V and 6 bases from J, with 8 bases in between. This CDR3 region has 14 residues. Germline-derived CDR1 and CDR2 are MNHEY and SMNVEV (reference sequence). The chain's CDR3 is CASSLSAGSGELFF. CDR3 DNA: TGTGCCAGCAGTTTATCGGCGGGGTCCGGGGAGCTGTTTTTT.

The rearrangement links TRBV6-5 to TRBJ1-1, with D hard to call. CDR3 length equals 13 residues. Germline V lookup: CDR1 MNHEY, CDR2 SVGAGI. V lost 0 bases, J lost 4 bases, and 6 bases lay in between. CDR3 loop: CASSYSSSTEAFF. CDR3 sequence (DNA): TGTGCCAGCAGTTACTCGTCGTCCACTGAAGCTTTCTTT.

This clone was counted a few times. The chain recombines TRBV7-9 with TRBJ2-5; D uncertain. V gave up 5 bases and J gave up 5 bases, with 9 bases separating them. Germline lookup yields CDR1 SEHNR and CDR2 FQNEAQ (reference sequence). CDR3 length equals 12 residues. The CDR3 region has the DNA TGTGCCAGCAGCCTTTCGTGGGAGACCCAGTACTTC. Protein: CASSLSWETQYF.

This clone was seen a handful of times. Sequence at one end of the junction differs from germline and may be a read error. V is TRBV4-1 and J is TRBJ2-7; TRBD2 agrees at 11 bases. Germline loops: CDR1 MGHRA, CDR2 YSYEKL. The CDR3 contains 15 residues. The CDR3 loop is CASRQVAGGPYEQYF. CDR3 nucleotides: TGCGCCAGCAGACAAGTAGCGGGGGGGCCCTACGAGCAGTACTTC.

The genes are TRBV6-6 and TRBJ1-5; D possibly corresponds to TRBD1 (6 bases). This CDR3 spans 15 amino acids. Trimming shortened V by 3 bases and J by 2 bases, and 11 bases separated the two germline ends. Germline V gives CDR1 MNHNY, CDR2 SVGAGI (reference sequence). CDR3 protein: CASSYLGAGNQPQHF. The CDR3 DNA is TGTGCCAGCAGTTATTTGGGGGCAGGCAATCAGCCCCAGCATTTT.